The clone carrying this T cell receptor beta chain has at least ten counts. Its target is not known. This entry comes from a study of read filtering for tumor transcriptome and immune sequencing. Study context: Per sample, TCR-region reads ranged about 4 to 11 million by IR-seq, roughly 80 to 1273 by RNA-seq.

Molecular barcoded adaptors covering alpha/delta and beta/gamma chains were used on about 390 ng RNA. Using its own MiXCR run on the reads, TCRdb lists one record per CDR3 protein. This repertoire shows roughly 60,000 distinct CDR3 sequences, 20% to 25% found once; its top ten account for 15% to 20%. Study-level findings and limits: Dropping single-read clonotypes raised IR-seq and RNA-seq shared-clonotype correlation.

The ends were cut back, 0 bases at V and 5 bases at J, with 11 bases in the middle. Germline loops: CDR1 LGHNA, CDR2 YNFKEQ. The CDR3 extends over 14 amino acids. Sequencing was carried out using a population of CD138-negative cells sorted from bone marrow. The chain couples TRBV4-2 to TRBJ2-7; D gene unclear. The receptor comes from a donor at least 40 years old with multiple myeloma. CDR3 coding DNA: TGTGCCAGCAGCCAAGAGTTAGAAGTGAACGAGCAGTACTTC. Translating it yields CASSQELEVNEQYF.